Each of the 31 T cell receptor beta chains below was sequenced from the same sample in a study of cytomegalovirus exposure and HLA in healthy donors. Amplification used 60 Vbeta primers and 13 Jbeta primers. Generated by immunoSEQ multiplex PCR, the TCRdb table keeps only in-frame clones and is missing some. This sample carries 200,000 to 250,000 clones, 85% to 90% of them seen once, and the ten largest clones take 1.3%. Sequenced sample: PBMCs. Receptors originate from a human donor in good health.

This clone was detected a few times. In nucleotides, the CDR3 is TGTGCCAGTAGTGTCTGGACAGGGGACCAGCCCCAGCATTTT. Its protein is CASSVWTGDQPQHF. The rearrangement uses TRBV19 and TRBJ1-5; 9 bases are a match to TRBD1. CDR1 is LNHDA, CDR2 SQIVND, per germline (reference sequence). The CDR3 loop spans 14 amino acids. V lost 5 bases and J lost 7; bases outside the gene matches: 6.

The genes are TRBV7-2 and TRBJ2-5, with a possible D match to TRBD1 (8 bases). This CDR3 comprises 15 residues. V shed 6 bases and J shed 2 bases, with 16 bases lying between them. CDR1 and CDR2 from the germline V gene are SGHTA and FQGNSA. This CDR3 reads CASRLYRGGQETQYF. The CDR3 DNA sequence: TGTGCCAGCAGGTTATACAGGGGGGGACAAGAGACCCAGTACTTC.

The chain is built from TRBV5-1 and TRBJ2-1, with D possibly being TRBD2 (6 bases). CDR3 length equals 15 residues. CDR1 is SGHRS and CDR2 is YFSETQ in the germline V gene. Trimming removed 5 bases at V and 0 bases at J, with 12 bases between. Here the CDR3 DNA reads TGCGCCAGCAGTAACGTAGCGGCCTCCTACAATGAGCAGTTCTTC. The encoded protein is CASSNVAASYNEQFF.

The CDR3 sequence: CAWSTGSYEQYF. The CDR3 DNA reads as TGTGCCTGGAGTACAGGTTCCTACGAGCAGTACTTC. The V and J genes are TRBV30 and TRBJ2-7; a possible D gene is TRBD1 (5 bases). Germline V CDR1 and CDR2: GTSNPN, SVGIG (reference sequence). CDR3 length equals 12 residues. V was pared by 2 bases and J by 1 base, with 6 bases between.

V and J are TRBV6-1 and TRBJ1-3; no clear D. The germline CDR1 and CDR2 sequences are MNHNS and SASEGT. This CDR3 has 14 residues. The V gene lost 2 bases and the J gene lost 4 bases, with 9 bases spanning the gap. The CDR3 sequence: CASSEPRLGNTIYF. The CDR3 nucleotides are TGTGCCAGCAGTGAACCTCGTCTCGGAAACACCATATATTTT.

The chain couples TRBV7-9 to TRBJ2-2; maybe TRBD1 (6 bases). V lost 5 bases to trimming and J lost 7 bases, with 17 bases between them. Germline V CDR1 and CDR2: SEHNR, FQNEAQ (reference sequence). The length of the CDR3 is 15 residues. CDR3 region: CASSPALGQNGELFF. CDR3 sequence (DNA): TGTGCCAGCAGCCCAGCCCTAGGACAGAACGGGGAGCTGTTTTTT. The variable domain in full, completed from reference TRBV7-9 and TRBJ2-2, reads DTGVSQNPRHKITKRGQNVTFRCDPISEHNRLYWYRQTLGQGPEFLTYFQNEAQLEKSRLLSDRFSAERPKGSFSTLEIQRTEQGDSAMYLCASSPALGQNGELFFGEGSRLTVL.

The chain links TRBV6-1 to TRBJ2-2; D call uncertain. Germline CDR1 reads MNHNS; CDR2 reads SASEGT. V lost 6 bases and J lost 4, with 12 bases in between. The CDR3 has 14 residues. The CDR3 region is CASSEMASTGELFF. CDR3 DNA: TGTGCCAGCAGCGAAATGGCTAGCACCGGGGAGCTGTTTTTT.

Comments on this clone: The germline gene is not matched at one end of the junction; a read error may be the cause. The chain is built from TRBV10-3 and TRBJ2-1, with 7 bases aligning to TRBD2. The CDR3 is made up of 15 amino acids. Germline V gene sequence: CDR1 ENHRY, CDR2 SYGVKD. The CDR3 DNA follows: TGTGCCATCAGCCTCCGGGACTACCCCCGCAATGAGCGGTTCTTC. Protein sequence: CAISLRDYPRNERFF.

V gene TRBV29-1 combines with J gene TRBJ1-4; 10 bases line up with TRBD1. The ends lost 0 bases at V and 8 bases at J; junction bases unmatched: 9. CDR1 is SQVTM, CDR2 ANQGSEA, per germline. This CDR3 has 16 residues. CDR3 DNA sequence: TGCAGCGTTGAAGATCTAAGAGGGACAGGGGACGAAAAACTGTTTTTT. Protein product: CSVEDLRGTGDEKLFF.

This clone was seen only a few times. The V and J genes are TRBV6-6 and TRBJ2-3; D remains ambiguous. The CDR3 runs to 12 residues. CDR1 is MNHNY, CDR2 SVGAGI, per germline (reference sequence). The ends were cut back, 7 bases at V and 6 bases at J, with 11 bases in the middle. The CDR3 bases are TGTGCCAGCAACTCGCTAGGTGATACGCAGTATTTT. Translation: CASNSLGDTQYF.

The chain is built from TRBV2 and TRBJ1-2; D ambiguous. This CDR3 comprises 19 residues. The germline V gene has CDR1 SNHLY and CDR2 FYNNEI. Trimming took off 0 bases at V and 1 base at J, with 21 bases between the two ends. The CDR3 sequence: CASSEAGLRTPPFNYGYTF. For the CDR3, the DNA is TGTGCCAGCAGTGAAGCGGGTCTCAGGACTCCTCCTTTTAACTATGGCTACACCTTC.

The chain uses TRBV4-3 and TRBJ2-1, with 9 positions matching TRBD1. In germline, CDR1 is LGHNA, CDR2 YSLEER. The trim removed 1 base at V and 6 bases at J, leaving 1 base unmatched. The CDR3 extends over 14 amino acids. CDR3 in amino acids: CASSQGTGVNEQFF. CDR3 sequence (DNA): TGCGCCAGCAGCCAAGGGACAGGGGTCAATGAGCAGTTCTTC.

The chain has TRBV9 and TRBJ2-1; TRBD2 aligns across 11 bases. The V gene's germline CDR1 is SGDLS and CDR2 YYNGEE. After removal of 4 bases from V and 9 bases from J, the junction contained 9 bases not matched to a gene. CDR3 length equals 15 residues. The CDR3 DNA reads as TGTGCCAGCAGCACCCGACTAGCGGGAACGGGTGAGCAGTTCTTC. Translating it yields CASSTRLAGTGEQFF.

The rearrangement joins TRBV18 to TRBJ2-7; the match to TRBD2 covers 8 bases. The CDR3 totals 13 residues. In germline, CDR1 is KGHSH, CDR2 LQKENI. With 3 bases clipped from V and 6 bases from J, the junction kept 4 bases outside the gene matches. CDR3 nucleotide sequence: TGTGCCAGCTCACCGGGACTAGACGGCGAGCAGTACTTC. This encodes CASSPGLDGEQYF. Drawing the rest from reference TRBV18 and TRBJ2-7, the complete variable domain is NAGVMQNPRHLVRRRGQEARLRCSPMKGHSHVYWYRQLPEEGLKFMVYLQKENIIDESGMPKERFSAEFPKEGPSILRIQQVVRGDSAAYFCASSPGLDGEQYFGPGTRLTVT.

The chain couples TRBV7-2 to TRBJ2-5, with D unclear. V dropped 3 bases and J dropped 2 bases, with 10 bases sitting between them. In germline, CDR1 is SGHTA, CDR2 FQGNSA. CDR3 length equals 14 residues. DNA for the CDR3: TGTGCCAGCAGCTTCTCCCGGGTACAAGAGACCCAGTACTTC. It yields the protein CASSFSRVQETQYF. The variable domain in full, with the rest retrieved from reference TRBV7-2 and TRBJ2-5, is GAGVSQSPSNKVTEKGKDVELRCDPISGHTALYWYRQSLGQGLEFLIYFQGNSAPDKSGLPSDRFSAERTGGSVSTLTIQRTQQEDSAVYLCASSFSRVQETQYFGPGTRLLVL.

CDR3 region: CASSPWDRGSYEQYF. CDR3 in DNA: TGTGCCAGCAGCCCTTGGGACAGGGGTTCTTACGAGCAGTACTTC. The V gene is TRBV11-2, the J gene TRBJ2-7; 10 positions match TRBD1. Losses at the gene ends were 5 bases for V and 4 bases for J; bases not matched to a gene: 8. Germline V gives CDR1 SGHAT, CDR2 FQNNGV. CDR3 length: 15 amino acids.

CDR3 coding DNA: TGTGCCTGGAGTGTACGGTCTACACCCCTCCACTTT. Its translation is CAWSVRSTPLHF. The rearrangement links TRBV30 to TRBJ1-6; D is unresolved. This CDR3 has 12 amino acids. The germline gives CDR1 GTSNPN, CDR2 SVGIG (reference sequence). Trimming stripped 0 bases from V and 11 bases from J, with 8 bases between.

This chain uses TRBV29-1 with TRBJ1-2, with 9 bases matching TRBD1. Trimming took 5 bases from V and 2 from J; bases not matched to a gene: 6. CDR1 and CDR2 from the germline V gene are SQVTM and ANQGSEA. The CDR3 is 14 residues long. The CDR3 is CSVRGQGRNYGYTF. The CDR3 DNA sequence: TGCAGCGTTCGGGGACAGGGCCGAAACTATGGCTACACCTTC.

The chain is built from TRBV2 and TRBJ2-3, with 9 bases that match TRBD1. Germline loops: CDR1 SNHLY, CDR2 FYNNEI. CDR3 size: 13 residues. With V trimmed by 4 bases and J by 6 bases, 2 bases remained unmatched. CDR3 DNA: TGTGCCAGCAGTGGACAGGGGGGGGATACGCAGTATTTT. Amino acids: CASSGQGGDTQYF.

The chain couples TRBV7-6 to TRBJ2-7, with D unresolved. The CDR3 totals 14 residues. Between the trimmed V and J ends, which lost 5 bases and 0 bases, there was a span of 11 bases. Germline-derived CDR1 and CDR2 are SGHVS and FNYEAQ. The CDR3 DNA reads as TGTGCCAGCAGCCCGCGGCGGAGCTCCTACGAGCAGTACTTC. It translates to CASSPRRSSYEQYF.

The chain uses TRBV29-1 and TRBJ2-7; 10 bases are shared with TRBD2. V was pared by 4 bases and J by 6 bases, with 9 bases of the junction left unmatched. The CDR3 has 14 residues. The germline V gene encodes CDR1 SQVTM and CDR2 ANQGSEA. CDR3 in DNA: TGCAGCGTTGTGAAGCGGGAGGGCCCACTCGAGCAGTACTTC. This sequence encodes CSVVKREGPLEQYF.

Worth noting for this clone: This same CDR3 is encoded by further DNA sequences in the sample. V is TRBV29-1 and J is TRBJ2-7, with D possibly being TRBD1 (5 bases). The CDR3 totals 12 residues. V was trimmed by 5 bases and J by 1 base, leaving 9 bases between them. CDR1 is SQVTM and CDR2 is ANQGSEA in the germline V gene. CDR3 sequence reads: CSVRGSSYEQYF. DNA for the CDR3: TGCAGCGTTAGGGGCAGTTCCTACGAGCAGTACTTC.

The V call is TRBV6-4, the J call TRBJ2-1; no clear D gene. CDR1 and CDR2 (germline): MRHNA, SNTAGT. The CDR3 has 15 residues. V shed 3 bases and J shed 0 bases, with 9 bases lying between them. Here the CDR3 DNA reads TGTGCCAGCAGTGAAGAGGTGAGCTCCTACAATGAGCAGTTCTTC. Protein sequence: CASSEEVSSYNEQFF.

The rearrangement links TRBV6-1 to TRBJ2-1, with 8 bases that match TRBD2. Germline CDR1 MNHNS, CDR2 SASEGT. J gave up 6 bases and V 5 bases, and 9 bases lay outside the gene matches. The CDR3 spans 15 residues. In DNA, the CDR3 is TGTGCCAGCAGTTTAATACCGGGACTAGGCAATGAGCAGTTCTTC. Translation: CASSLIPGLGNEQFF.

This rearrangement joins TRBV4-1 to TRBJ2-7; D is undetermined. V gave up 3 bases and J gave up 2 bases, with 17 bases separating them. Per the germline V gene, CDR1 is MGHRA and CDR2 is YSYEKL. CDR3 size: 16 residues. The CDR3 nucleotides read TGCGCCAGCAGCCACCCGATGGGCCCACGCCCCTACGAGCAGTACTTC. This codes for CASSHPMGPRPYEQYF.

The J gene is TRBJ2-1, the V gene TRBV7-9, with 9 bases lining up with TRBD2. Germline V lookup: CDR1 SEHNR, CDR2 FQNEAQ (reference sequence). The length of the CDR3 is 14 residues. V trimming: 4 bases; J trimming: 5 bases; junction bases outside the gene matches: 3. CDR3 loop: CASSWTSDHNEQFF. The CDR3 DNA sequence: TGTGCCAGCAGCTGGACTAGCGACCACAATGAGCAGTTCTTC. Combining the CDR3 with reference TRBV7-9 and TRBJ2-1 gives the whole variable domain DTGVSQNPRHKITKRGQNVTFRCDPISEHNRLYWYRQTLGQGPEFLTYFQNEAQLEKSRLLSDRFSAERPKGSFSTLEIQRTEQGDSAMYLCASSWTSDHNEQFFGPGTRLTVL.

The chain links TRBV30 to TRBJ1-5; perhaps TRBD1 as D (5 bases). The germline V gene has CDR1 GTSNPN and CDR2 SVGIG (reference sequence). CDR3 length: 11 residues. Between the trimmed V and J ends, which lost 5 bases and 8 bases, there was a span of 10 bases. The CDR3 sequence is CAWGDSEPQHF. CDR3 DNA sequence: TGTGCCTGGGGTGACAGTGAGCCCCAGCATTTT.

V is TRBV5-1 and J is TRBJ2-3; 9 bases map to TRBD2. The CDR3 is made up of 17 amino acids. Per germline, CDR1 SGHRS and CDR2 YFSETQ. Losses at the gene ends were 0 bases for V and 0 bases for J; bases not matched to a gene: 5. CDR3 residues: CASSLGSSGTSTDTQYF. The CDR3 region has the DNA TGCGCCAGCAGCTTGGGTTCTAGCGGGACTAGCACAGATACGCAGTATTTT.

The CDR3 DNA reads TGTGCCAGTAATTCCCAGGGAATGAACACTGAAGCTTTCTTT. It codes for CASNSQGMNTEAFF. The chain has TRBV19 and TRBJ1-1; D is possibly TRBD1 (5 bases). Per germline, CDR1 LNHDA and CDR2 SQIVND (reference sequence). This CDR3 comprises 14 residues. Trimming removed 7 bases from V and 0 bases from J, with 12 bases in between.

The J gene is TRBJ2-5, the V gene TRBV5-6, with TRBD1 matching 8 bases. Unmatched junction bases numbered 15, after V lost 2 bases and J lost 3 bases. Germline V gene sequence: CDR1 SGHDT, CDR2 YYEEEE. The CDR3 runs 18 residues. In DNA, the CDR3 is TGTGCCAGCAGCTTCCCCGCAAATAATGGACAGGGCGAAGAGACCCAGTACTTC. Translated, it gives CASSFPANNGQGEETQYF.

CDR3 DNA: TGTGCCATCAGTGTCCAGGGTGCGAACACTGAAGCTTTCTTT. Translating gives CAISVQGANTEAFF. J is TRBJ1-1 and V is TRBV10-3; D is perhaps TRBD1 (5 bases). The CDR3 totals 14 residues. Germline assignment: CDR1 ENHRY and CDR2 SYGVKD. V was clipped by 4 bases and J by 1 base, with 10 bases between them.